The T cell receptor beta chain described here comes from a study of neurological immune-mediated disorders. The unsorted libraries originated from 2 million PBMCs that had been stored at -80 C. Study conclusions and caveats: HTLV-1-associated myelopathy had the most TCR clonal expansion, while multiple sclerosis had the least, a level that fell below healthy controls.

As concerns this clonotype: What it binds is not known. The junction departs from germline at one end; a sequencing error may be responsible.

Germline lookup yields CDR1 SGHRS and CDR2 YFSETQ. The CDR3 consists of 15 residues. 5'RACE generated cDNA with 10-nucleotide random UMIs. TCRdb processed the 5' RACE reads anew with MiXCR; each CDR3 protein has one entry. The table has roughly 55,000 distinct CDR3 sequences, over 15% seen once. The sample was PBMCs. This clonotype was obtained from a man aged 60 to 75 in good health. The rearrangement links TRBV5-1 to TRBJ2-2; 7 bases match TRBD2. DNA for the CDR3: TGCGCCGGCAGCTTGGCCAGCGGGGCCGCCGGGGAGCTGTTTTTT. This gives the protein CAGSLASGAAGELFF.